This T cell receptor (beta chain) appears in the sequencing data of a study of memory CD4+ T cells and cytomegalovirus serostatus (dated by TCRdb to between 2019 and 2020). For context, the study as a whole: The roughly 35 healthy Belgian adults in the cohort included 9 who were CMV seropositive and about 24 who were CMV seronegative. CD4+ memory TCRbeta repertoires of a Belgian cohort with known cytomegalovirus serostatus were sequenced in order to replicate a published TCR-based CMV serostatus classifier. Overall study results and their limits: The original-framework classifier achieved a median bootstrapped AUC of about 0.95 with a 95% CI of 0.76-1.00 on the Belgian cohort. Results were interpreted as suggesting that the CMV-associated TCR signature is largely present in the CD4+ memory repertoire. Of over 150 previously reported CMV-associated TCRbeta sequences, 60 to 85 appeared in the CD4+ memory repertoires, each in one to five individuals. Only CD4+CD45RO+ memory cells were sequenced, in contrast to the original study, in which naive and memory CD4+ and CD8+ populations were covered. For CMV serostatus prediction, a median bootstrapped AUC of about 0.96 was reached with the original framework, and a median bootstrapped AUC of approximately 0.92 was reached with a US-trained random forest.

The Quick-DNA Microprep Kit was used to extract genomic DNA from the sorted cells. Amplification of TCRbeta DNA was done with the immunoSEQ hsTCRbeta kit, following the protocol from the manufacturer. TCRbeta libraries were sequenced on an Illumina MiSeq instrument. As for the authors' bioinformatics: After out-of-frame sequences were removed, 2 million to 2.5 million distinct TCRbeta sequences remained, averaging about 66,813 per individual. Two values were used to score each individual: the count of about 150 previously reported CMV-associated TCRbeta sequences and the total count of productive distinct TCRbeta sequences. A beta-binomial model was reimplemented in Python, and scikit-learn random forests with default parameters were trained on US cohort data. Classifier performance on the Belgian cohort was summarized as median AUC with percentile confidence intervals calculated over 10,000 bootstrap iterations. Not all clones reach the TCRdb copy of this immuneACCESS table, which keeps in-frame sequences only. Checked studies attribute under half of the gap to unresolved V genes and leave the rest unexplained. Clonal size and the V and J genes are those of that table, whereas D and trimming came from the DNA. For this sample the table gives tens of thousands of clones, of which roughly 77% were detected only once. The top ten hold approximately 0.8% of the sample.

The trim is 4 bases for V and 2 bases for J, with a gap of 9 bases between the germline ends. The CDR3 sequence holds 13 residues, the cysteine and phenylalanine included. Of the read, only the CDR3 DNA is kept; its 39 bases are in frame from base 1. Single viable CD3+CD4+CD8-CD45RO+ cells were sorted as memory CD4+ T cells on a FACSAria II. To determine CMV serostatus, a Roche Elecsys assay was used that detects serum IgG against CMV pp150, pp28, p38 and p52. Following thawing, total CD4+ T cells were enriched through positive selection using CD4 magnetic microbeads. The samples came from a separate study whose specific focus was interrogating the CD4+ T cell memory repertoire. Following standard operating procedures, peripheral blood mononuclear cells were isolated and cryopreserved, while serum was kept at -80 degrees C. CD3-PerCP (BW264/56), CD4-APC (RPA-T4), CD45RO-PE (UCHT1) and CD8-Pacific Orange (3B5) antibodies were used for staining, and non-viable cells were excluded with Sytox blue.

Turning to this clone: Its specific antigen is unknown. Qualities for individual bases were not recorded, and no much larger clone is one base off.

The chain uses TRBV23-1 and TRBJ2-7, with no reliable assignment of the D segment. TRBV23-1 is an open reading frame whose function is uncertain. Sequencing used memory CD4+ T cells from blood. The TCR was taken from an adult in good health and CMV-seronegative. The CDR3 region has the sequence CASSRTDTYEQYF. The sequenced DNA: TGCGCCAGCAGTCGCACAGACACCTACGAGCAGTACTTC.